Each of the 10 T cell receptor beta chains below was sequenced from the same sample in a study of molecular identifiers for immune sequencing clone quantification (dated by TCRdb to between 2017 and 2018). Library preparation employed PCR. Instrument on record: Illumina HiSeq 4000. TCRdb reanalyzed the raw reads on its own, using fastp at Q25 for trimming and MiXCR for clone calling, and kept in-frame beta chains. Each record represents a unique CDR3 protein, reported with the most common genes and DNA among its rows. This sample gives 250,000 to 400,000 distinct CDR3 sequences in total; 20% to 25% of them show up just once. About 0.81% of the sample belongs to the ten largest clones. The sample consisted of naive CD8+ T cells from blood, with Jurkat cell RNA spiked in. The intended sense of this specimen's cell subset or site label: FACS-sorted CD8+CD4-CCR7+CD45RA+ naive T cells. The source is a human donor in good health. Some libraries in this study had Jurkat cell RNA spiked in.

This clonotype was seen many times. V gene TRBV27 combines with J gene TRBJ2-1; D might be TRBD1 or TRBD2, each matching 5 bases. Per germline, CDR1 MNHEY and CDR2 SMNVEV (reference sequence). The CDR3 contains 13 residues. The ends were cut back, 1 base at V and 8 bases at J, with 9 bases in the middle. The CDR3, as DNA: TGTGCCAGCAGTTTATTCAGAGGGGATGAGCAGTTCTTC. Its protein product is CASSLFRGDEQFF.

There are many counts of this clonotype. This chain links TRBV29-1 with TRBJ2-1; 9 bases match TRBD2. CDR1 is SQVTM, CDR2 ANQGSEA, per germline. The V gene end was trimmed by 3 bases and the J gene end by 8 bases; junction bases not matched to a gene: 5. This CDR3 has 13 amino acids. CDR3 sequence reads: CSVDDSGSYEQFF. CDR3 sequence (DNA): TGCAGCGTTGACGATAGCGGGAGTTATGAGCAGTTCTTC.

For this clonotype: A clone one base away is much larger, so this may be a read error. The J gene is TRBJ2-7, the V gene TRBV20-1; maybe TRBD1 (5 bases). CDR3 size: 13 residues. CDR1 is DFQATT, CDR2 SNEGSKA, per germline (reference sequence). Written as DNA, the CDR3 is TGCAGTGCTAGAGGCCCGACAGCCTACGGGCAGTACTTC. Its translation: CSARGPTAYGQYF.

This chain links TRBV20-1 with TRBJ2-1; D perhaps matches TRBD2 (7 bases). This CDR3 is built from 17 residues. In germline, CDR1 is DFQATT, CDR2 SNEGSKA (reference sequence). The V and J ends lost 3 bases and 9 bases respectively, with 27 bases between them. CDR3 sequence (DNA): TGCAGTGCTAGCCTCCCCCGGGGGCGGGGGCTACGGGGTGAGCAGTTCTTC. This gives the protein CSASLPRGRGLRGEQFF.

As concerns this clonotype: A much larger clone differs from this one at a single base, so this may be a read error. The V gene is TRBV7-8, the J gene TRBJ2-5, with D maybe TRBD2 (6 bases). This CDR3 has 17 residues. Germline V gene lookup returns CDR1 SGHVS and CDR2 FQNEAQ. The CDR3 is CAGSLAAVSTDQETQYF. CDR3 DNA: TGTGCCGGCAGCTTAGCGGCTGTGTCGACAGACCAAGAGACCCAGTACTTC.

Comment on this clonotype: A single base separates this from a much larger clone, so it may be a read error. The rearrangement joins TRBV27 to TRBJ1-1; tentative D call: TRBD1 (5 bases). Deletions cut 8 bases from V and 2 bases from J, with 18 bases between. Germline CDR1 is MNHEY and CDR2 is SMNVEV (reference sequence). The CDR3 is 15 amino acids. The CDR3 spells CASGAWGDQNTEAFF. Written as DNA, the CDR3 is TGTGCCAGCGGTGCTTGGGGCGATCAAAACACTGAAGCTTTCTTT.

The rearrangement links TRBV20-1 to TRBJ1-1; no firm D call. Trimming took 5 bases from V and 10 from J, leaving 23 bases between them. The germline V gene has CDR1 DFQATT and CDR2 SNEGSKA (reference sequence). The CDR3 loop spans 14 amino acids. The CDR3 sequence is CSAPPMDPRDGAFF. CDR3 bases: TGCAGTGCTCCCCCCATGGACCCCCGGGATGGAGCTTTCTTT.

In the case of this clonotype: A much larger clone is a single base away; this may be a read error. The chain's CDR3 is CASNQGTRSGHEAFF. CDR3 DNA: TGCGCCAGCAACCAAGGGACGAGGAGCGGGCATGAAGCTTTCTTT. The chain uses TRBV4-1 and TRBJ1-1, with D possibly matching TRBD1 (5 bases). Per the germline V gene, CDR1 is MGHRA and CDR2 is YSYEKL. The CDR3 is 15 amino acids.

Of note for this clonotype: This sequence may be a read error, since a much larger clone differs from it by one base. This chain uses TRBV5-1 with TRBJ2-3; TRBD2 matches at 11 bases. CDR1 SGHRS and CDR2 YFSETQ come from the germline V gene. This CDR3 spans 17 amino acids. The chain's CDR3 is CASSFPGTSGTTDMQYF. The CDR3 coding sequence is TGCGCCAGCAGCTTCCCCGGGACTAGCGGCACCACAGATATGCAGTATTTT.

This clonotype was found many times. This chain connects TRBV6-1 to TRBJ2-7; D may be TRBD1 (6 bases). Germline V lookup: CDR1 MNHNS, CDR2 SASEGT. The CDR3 is 15 amino acids. V shed 6 bases and J shed 2 bases, with 17 bases lying between them. For the CDR3, the DNA is TGTGCCAGCAGCGCCTTCCGAGGACAGACCTACGAGCAGTACTTC. Translating it yields CASSAFRGQTYEQYF.